This record looks at one T cell receptor (beta chain) sequence and its context. As yet, its antigen is unknown. Losses at the gene ends were 4 bases for V and 1 base for J; bases not matched to a gene: 8. Germline loops: CDR1 SGDLS, CDR2 YYNGEE. The CDR3 extends over 16 amino acids. The data belong to a study of T cell responses to AZD1222 COVID-19 vaccine. Study-wide results and limits: Females made up more of the donors, who were largely white British, and clonal diversity may have come out too low. At baseline, just a handful of AZD1222 recipients tested seropositive. With dominance at 160-218 and 743-854, vaccine-associated CD4 TCRs spanned spike.

Profiling relied on immunoSEQ multiplex PCR, and the TCRdb table lists in-frame clones only, not all of them. The profile shows roughly 130,000 clones, 88% of them singletons. The chain has TRBV9 and TRBJ2-5, with TRBD2 matching 9 bases. Sequenced material: peripheral blood, taken on day 0 of MenACWY control vaccination. The TCR originated in an adult in good health. The CDR3 DNA sequence: TGTGCCAGCAGCATCCGTTCGACTAGCGGCCAAGAGACCCAGTACTTC. It codes for CASSIRSTSGQETQYF.